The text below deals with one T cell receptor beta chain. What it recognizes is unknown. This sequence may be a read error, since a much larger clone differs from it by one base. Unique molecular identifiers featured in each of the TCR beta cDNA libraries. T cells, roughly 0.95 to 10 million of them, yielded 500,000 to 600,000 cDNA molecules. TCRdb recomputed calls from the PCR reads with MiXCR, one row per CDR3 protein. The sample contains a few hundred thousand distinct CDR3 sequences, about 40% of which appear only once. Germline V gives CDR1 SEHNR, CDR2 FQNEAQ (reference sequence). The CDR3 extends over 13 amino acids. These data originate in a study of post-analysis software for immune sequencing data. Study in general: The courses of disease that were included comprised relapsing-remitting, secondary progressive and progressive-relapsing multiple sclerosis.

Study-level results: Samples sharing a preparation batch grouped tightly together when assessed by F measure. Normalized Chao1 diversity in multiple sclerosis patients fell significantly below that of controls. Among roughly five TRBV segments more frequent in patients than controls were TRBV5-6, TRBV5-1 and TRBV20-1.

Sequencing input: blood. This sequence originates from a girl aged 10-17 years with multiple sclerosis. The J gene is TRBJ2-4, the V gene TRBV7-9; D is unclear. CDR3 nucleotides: TGTGCCAGCAGCCCGATGAGCTCCTACGAGCAGCACTTC. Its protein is CASSPMSSYEQHF.